The subject of this entry is one TCR beta chain. Its antigen is not identified. TCRdb independently ran MiXCR on the RT-PCR reads; one entry per CDR3 protein. The sample comprises about 540,000 distinct CDR3 sequences, 14% of which are singletons, and roughly 11% rests with the top ten. The data were taken from a study of response to subunit inactivated influenza vaccine. Study conclusions and caveats: Every seasonal influenza vaccination brings in few new T cells, the authors suggested.

The receptor comes from a man aged 45-65 years who received an inactivated influenza vaccine. This specimen was PBMCs from blood, taken 12 days after vaccination.

The CDR3 nucleotides read TGCGCCAGCAGCCAAGTCTCTAGCGGGGGCACAGATACGCAGTATTTT. Protein: CASSQVSSGGTDTQYF. The chain employs TRBV4-1 and TRBJ2-3, with 9 bases fitting TRBD2. From germline, CDR1 is MGHRA and CDR2 YSYEKL. After removal of 1 base from V and 1 base from J, the junction contained 3 bases not matched to a gene. The CDR3 totals 16 residues.